A selection of T cell receptor beta chains follows, all from one sample in a study of blood T cell repertoires in COVID-19. The table came from immunoSEQ multiplex PCR; TCRdb's copy has only in-frame clones and leaves some out. The profile shows more than 200,000 clones, 65% to 85% of them singletons. Sequenced material: peripheral blood. The receptors derive from a man aged 35-49 years with acute or convalescent COVID-19. Both conserved end residues are part of each CDR3. The D gene is left open where the match is weak. Only some rows state a clone size, as once, few, many or a class for expanded clones.

CDR3 length	V gene	D gene	J gene	clone size	CDR3 protein	CDR3 DNA
11	TRBV10-1	.	TRBJ2-3	.	CASSVSNTQYF	TGCGCCAGCAGTGTGTCTAATACGCAGTATTTT
16	TRBV4-1	TRBD2	TRBJ2-1	.	CASSQVGTSGRRKQFF	TGCGCCAGCAGCCAAGTCGGGACTAGCGGGAGGCGCAAGCAGTTCTTC
19	TRBV15	TRBD2	TRBJ2-1	.	CATSRAGSSGSTARNEQFF	TGTGCCACCAGCAGAGCGGGATCTAGCGGGAGTACGGCACGGAATGAGCAGTTCTTC
16	TRBV7-9	.	TRBJ2-2	.	CASSLELAENIGELFF	TGTGCCAGCAGCTTAGAACTAGCCGAGAACATCGGGGAGCTGTTTTTT
14	TRBV6-5	.	TRBJ2-3	.	CASRTGRSTDTQYF	TGTGCCAGCAGAACAGGGAGAAGCACAGATACGCAGTATTTT
16	TRBV5-4	TRBD2	TRBJ2-3	.	CASSLLGLAGADTQYF	TGTGCCAGCAGCTTGTTGGGACTAGCGGGGGCAGATACGCAGTATTTT
15	TRBV4-2	.	TRBJ1-5	.	CASSQDGQNNQPQHF	TGTGCCAGCAGCCAAGATGGGCAGAACAATCAGCCCCAGCATTTT
13	TRBV7-9	.	TRBJ2-3	.	CASSLASTDTQYF	TGTGCCAGCAGCTTGGCTAGCACAGATACGCAGTATTTT
14	TRBV5-1	.	TRBJ1-4	.	CASSGAQGNEKLFF	TGCGCCAGCAGCGGGGCCCAAGGGAATGAAAAACTGTTTTTT
15	TRBV19	.	TRBJ2-5	.	CASSVLRGVQETQYF	TGTGCCAGTAGTGTATTACGGGGAGTCCAAGAGACCCAGTACTTC
16	TRBV5-8	TRBD1	TRBJ1-2	.	CASPKDRMIPNYGYTF	TGTGCCAGCCCCAAGGACAGGATGATACCTAACTATGGCTACACCTTC
14	TRBV19	.	TRBJ2-2	.	CASALGGQAGELFF	TGTGCCAGTGCCTTGGGAGGTCAAGCCGGGGAGCTGTTTTTT
13	TRBV19	.	TRBJ1-1	.	CASSILGAAEAFF	TGTGCCAGTAGTATATTAGGGGCGGCTGAAGCTTTCTTT
16	TRBV11-2	TRBD2	TRBJ2-5	.	CASSLGGSGRVETQYF	TGTGCCAGCAGCTTAGGAGGCAGCGGGAGGGTTGAGACCCAGTACTTC
16	TRBV19	.	TRBJ2-3	few	CASSITGTPGTDTQYF	TGTGCCAGTAGTATAACAGGGACCCCTGGCACAGATACGCAGTATTTT
16	TRBV19	.	TRBJ1-4	few	CASRSPATGTTEKLFF	TGTGCCAGTAGGTCCCCCGCTACAGGGACCACTGAAAAACTGTTTTTT
14	TRBV5-1	.	TRBJ1-5	.	CASSSTGGNQPQHF	TGCGCCAGCAGCTCGACAGGCGGCAATCAGCCCCAGCATTTT
14	TRBV5-1	.	TRBJ1-4	once	CASSQHPEGEKLFF	TGCGCCAGCAGCCAACACCCGGAGGGGGAAAAACTGTTTTTT
14	TRBV7-2	.	TRBJ2-7	.	CASSVWASLYEQYF	TGTGCCAGCAGCGTCTGGGCCTCGCTATACGAGCAGTACTTC
15	TRBV14	TRBD1	TRBJ1-2	.	CASSRGDRGSYGYTF	TGTGCCAGCAGCCGAGGGGACAGGGGATCCTATGGCTACACCTTC
17	TRBV4-2	TRBD2	TRBJ2-2	once	CASSQEAPGRAAGELFF	TGTGCCAGCAGCCAAGAGGCCCCCGGGAGGGCTGCCGGGGAGCTGTTTTTT
15	TRBV19	TRBD1	TRBJ1-2	.	CASSIDRGRIYGYTF	TGTGCCAGTAGTATCGACAGGGGGCGAATCTATGGCTACACCTTC
15	TRBV6-5	.	TRBJ2-1	few	CASSYSYSSYNEQFF	TGTGCCAGCAGTTACTCTTATAGCTCCTACAATGAGCAGTTCTTC
12	TRBV11-3	.	TRBJ2-7	.	CASSLGGAEQYF	TGTGCCAGCAGCTTAGGGGGAGCCGAGCAGTACTTC
13	TRBV6-5	.	TRBJ1-1	.	CASSYGGNTEAFF	TGTGCCAGCAGTTACGGCGGGAACACTGAAGCTTTCTTT
15	TRBV10-1	.	TRBJ2-2	.	CASSDGGRVTGELFF	TGCGCCAGCAGTGACGGGGGGCGCGTAACCGGGGAGCTGTTTTTT
15	TRBV19	TRBD1	TRBJ1-1	.	CASSAVTGGEAEAFF	TGTGCCAGTAGTGCCGTAACAGGGGGCGAGGCTGAAGCTTTCTTT
18	TRBV5-1	.	TRBJ2-1	.	CASSLSPAAEISYNEQFF	TGCGCCAGCAGCTTGTCACCCGCGGCGGAAATCTCCTACAATGAGCAGTTCTTC
14	TRBV19	TRBD1	TRBJ2-7	.	CASSAGTGVYEQYF	TGTGCCAGTAGTGCGGGGACAGGGGTCTACGAGCAGTACTTC
13	TRBV2	.	TRBJ1-6	.	CASRDTYNSPLHF	TGTGCCAGCAGGGACACCTATAATTCACCCCTCCACTTT
14	TRBV29-1	TRBD1	TRBJ2-2	.	CSVGQDRDTGELFF	TGCAGCGTTGGTCAGGACAGGGACACCGGGGAGCTGTTTTTT
13	TRBV27	TRBD1	TRBJ1-1	.	CASSFQGDTEAFF	TGTGCCAGCAGTTTCCAGGGGGACACTGAAGCTTTCTTT
12	TRBV5-1	.	TRBJ2-3	.	CASSSNTDTQYF	TGCGCCAGCAGCTCCAACACAGATACGCAGTATTTT
14	TRBV27	.	TRBJ1-1	.	CASSLQGGGSEAFF	TGTGCCAGCAGTTTACAGGGAGGGGGGTCTGAAGCTTTCTTT
14	TRBV3-1/TRBV3-2	.	TRBJ2-5	.	CASSNRQDGETQYF	TGTGCCAGCAGCAACAGGCAGGATGGGGAGACCCAGTACTTC
16	TRBV18	TRBD1	TRBJ1-1	.	CASSPPIGRGHTEAFF	TGTGCCAGCTCACCACCGATAGGCAGGGGGCATACTGAAGCTTTCTTT
15	TRBV5-1	.	TRBJ1-4	.	CASSSTGGSNEKLFF	TGCGCCAGCAGCTCAACAGGAGGGTCTAATGAAAAACTGTTTTTT
11	TRBV20-1	.	TRBJ1-4	.	CSASIEEKLFF	TGCAGTGCTAGCATTGAGGAAAAACTGTTTTTT
11	TRBV6-5	.	TRBJ1-6	.	CASGEYSPLHF	TGTGCCAGCGGGGAGTATTCACCCCTCCACTTT
12	TRBV12-3/TRBV12-4	.	TRBJ1-2	.	CASGRGRGGYTF	TGTGCCAGCGGCCGGGGTAGAGGCGGCTACACCTTC
16	TRBV7-9	TRBD1	TRBJ2-7	.	CASSSEEGQGAREQYF	TGTGCCAGCAGCTCCGAGGAAGGACAGGGGGCCCGCGAGCAGTACTTC
16	TRBV7-9	.	TRBJ2-2	.	CASSRREGTNTGELFF	TGTGCCAGCAGCCGGCGCGAGGGAACGAACACCGGGGAGCTGTTTTTT
16	TRBV2	.	TRBJ1-3	.	CASSSSQGRSGNTIYF	TGTGCCAGCAGTAGTTCACAGGGCCGCTCTGGAAACACCATATATTTT
14	TRBV10-3	.	TRBJ2-7	.	CAISESAGAREQYF	TGTGCCATCAGTGAGTCCGCGGGGGCACGGGAGCAGTACTTC
14	TRBV18	.	TRBJ2-7	.	CASSPSTALYEQYF	TGTGCCAGCTCACCATCGACAGCTCTCTACGAGCAGTACTTC
15	TRBV5-1	TRBD1	TRBJ2-3	.	CASSLDGTGFDTQYF	TGCGCCAGCAGCTTGGACGGGACAGGGTTTGATACGCAGTATTTT
17	TRBV19	TRBD2	TRBJ2-7	few	CATSRGLAGGPYHEQYF	TGTGCCACAAGTAGAGGCCTAGCGGGAGGGCCTTACCACGAGCAGTACTTC
14	TRBV5-1	TRBD1	TRBJ2-5	.	CASSLGQLQETQYF	TGCGCCAGCAGCCTGGGACAGCTTCAAGAGACCCAGTACTTC
13	TRBV30	TRBD1	TRBJ1-2	.	CAWSDRGFYGYTF	TGTGCCTGGAGCGACAGGGGGTTCTATGGCTACACCTTC
14	TRBV5-1	TRBD1	TRBJ1-4	.	CASSLEGAGEKLFF	TGCGCCAGCAGCCTCGAGGGGGCAGGTGAAAAACTGTTTTTT
12	TRBV5-5	.	TRBJ1-2	once	CASSFTGFGYTF	TGTGCCAGCAGCTTCACGGGTTTTGGCTACACCTTC
15	TRBV5-1	TRBD2	TRBJ2-7	.	CASSSGTSGMYEQYF	TGCGCCAGCAGTTCTGGGACTAGCGGGATGTACGAGCAGTACTTC
15	TRBV27	.	TRBJ1-2	once	CASSPGGAARYGYTF	TGTGCCAGCAGTCCCGGGGGGGCAGCACGTTATGGCTACACCTTC
14	TRBV9	.	TRBJ2-3	few	CASSTRGGPDTQYF	TGTGCCAGCAGCACCCGGGGTGGGCCAGATACGCAGTATTTT
15	TRBV4-3	.	TRBJ2-1	once	CASSPRKESYNEQFF	TGCGCCAGCAGCCCGCGGAAGGAATCCTACAATGAGCAGTTCTTC